Reported below is one TCR beta chain. As yet, its antigen is unknown. The sample belongs to a study of early T cells in non-severe SARS-CoV-2 infection. Study as a whole: Bulk RNA taken from unsorted whole blood was sequenced, leaving chains unpaired.

V was cut by 7 bases and J by 1 base, with 10 bases left in between. Per germline, CDR1 SQVTM and CDR2 ANQGSEA. The length of the CDR3 is 12 residues. Study-wide findings and caveats: CD4 and private specificities were missed by VDJdb matching, which favored anti-spike CD8 responses.

Unique molecular identifiers tagged individual cDNA molecules. Via MiXCR, TCRdb re-called the 5' RACE reads, giving one row per CDR3 protein. This table holds tens of thousands of distinct CDR3 sequences, approximately 5.9% found once. The J gene is TRBJ1-1, the V gene TRBV29-1; D call uncertain. The receptor was derived from an adult who was a healthcare worker with PCR-confirmed SARS-CoV-2 infection or an uninfected control (not recorded which). The sample was whole blood, taken at baseline. CDR3 nucleotide sequence: TGCAGCGGTGTACGGTCGAACACTGAAGCTTTCTTT. Translated, it gives CSGVRSNTEAFF.